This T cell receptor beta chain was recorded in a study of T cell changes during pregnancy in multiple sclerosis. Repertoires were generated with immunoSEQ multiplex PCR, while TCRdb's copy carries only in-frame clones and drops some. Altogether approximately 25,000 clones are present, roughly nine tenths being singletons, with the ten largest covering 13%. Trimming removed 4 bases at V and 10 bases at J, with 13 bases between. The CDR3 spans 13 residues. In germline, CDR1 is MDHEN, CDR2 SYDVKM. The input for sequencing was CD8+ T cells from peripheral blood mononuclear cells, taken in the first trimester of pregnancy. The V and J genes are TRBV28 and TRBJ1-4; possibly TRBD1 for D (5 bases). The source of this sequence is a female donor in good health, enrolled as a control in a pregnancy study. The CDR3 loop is CASSSWVGGKLFF. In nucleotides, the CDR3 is TGTGCCAGCAGTTCCTGGGTCGGGGGAAAACTGTTTTTT.